This TCR beta chain was recorded in a study of T cell responses to AZD1222 COVID-19 vaccine. This clone has only one observation. The antigen remains undetermined. Germline CDR1 MDHEN, CDR2 SYDVKM. This CDR3 spans 15 amino acids. Trimming stripped 2 bases from V and 3 bases from J, with 12 bases between. Study-wide points: Across spike, vaccine-associated CD4 TCRs were found, dominant at 160-218 and 743-854.

Assay used: immunoSEQ multiplex PCR; TCRdb lists only in-frame clones, some missing. The table has around 270,000 clones, around 93% seen once; the top ten hold around 0.5%. J is TRBJ2-3 and V is TRBV28, with D tentatively TRBD2 (7 bases). The clonotype comes from an adult who received the AZD1222 COVID-19 vaccine. The specimen comprised peripheral blood, sampled 28 days after the second AZD1222 dose. The CDR3 spells CASSLRGAGTDTQYF. CDR3 bases: TGTGCCAGCAGTTTACGGGGGGCTGGAACAGATACGCAGTATTTT.